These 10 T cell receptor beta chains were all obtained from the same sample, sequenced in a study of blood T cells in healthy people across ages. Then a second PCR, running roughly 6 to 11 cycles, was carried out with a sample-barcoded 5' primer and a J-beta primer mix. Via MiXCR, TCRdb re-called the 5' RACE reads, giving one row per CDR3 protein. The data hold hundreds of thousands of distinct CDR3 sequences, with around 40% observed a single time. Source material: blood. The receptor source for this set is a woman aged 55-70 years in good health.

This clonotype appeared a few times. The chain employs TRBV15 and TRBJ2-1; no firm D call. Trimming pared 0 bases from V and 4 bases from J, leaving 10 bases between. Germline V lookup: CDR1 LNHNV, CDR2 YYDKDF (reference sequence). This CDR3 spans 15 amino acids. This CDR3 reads CATSRERGSYNEQFF. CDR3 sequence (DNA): TGTGCCACCAGCAGAGAGCGTGGGTCTTACAATGAGCAGTTCTTC.

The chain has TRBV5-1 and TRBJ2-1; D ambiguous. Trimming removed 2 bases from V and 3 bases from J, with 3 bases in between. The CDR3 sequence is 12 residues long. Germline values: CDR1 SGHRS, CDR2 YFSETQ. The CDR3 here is CASSFDYNEQFF. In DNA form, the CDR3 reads TGCGCCAGCAGCTTCGACTACAATGAGCAGTTCTTC.

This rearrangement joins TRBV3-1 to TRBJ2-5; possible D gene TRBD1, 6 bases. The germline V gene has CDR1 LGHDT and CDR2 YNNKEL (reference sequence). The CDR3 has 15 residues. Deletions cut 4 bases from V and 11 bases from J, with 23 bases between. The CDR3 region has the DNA TGTGCCAGCAGCCCAGGACAGTACTCCTACAATGAGCAGTACTTC. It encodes CASSPGQYSYNEQYF.

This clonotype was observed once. The CDR3 nucleotides are TGTGCCAGCAGCCAACAAGGACAGGGGAGGTCACCCCTCCACTTT. It yields the protein CASSQQGQGRSPLHF. The chain uses TRBV3-1 and TRBJ1-6; 9 bases are shared with TRBD1. The germline gives CDR1 LGHDT, CDR2 YNNKEL (reference sequence). V was pared by 2 bases and J by 10 bases, with 6 bases of the junction left unmatched. CDR3 size: 15 residues.

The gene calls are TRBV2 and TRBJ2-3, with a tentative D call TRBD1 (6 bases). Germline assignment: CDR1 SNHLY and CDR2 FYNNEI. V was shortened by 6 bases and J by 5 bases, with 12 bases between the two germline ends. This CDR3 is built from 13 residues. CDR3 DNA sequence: TGTGCCAGCAGGGGGGACATGAAAGATACGCAGTATTTT. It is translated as CASRGDMKDTQYF.

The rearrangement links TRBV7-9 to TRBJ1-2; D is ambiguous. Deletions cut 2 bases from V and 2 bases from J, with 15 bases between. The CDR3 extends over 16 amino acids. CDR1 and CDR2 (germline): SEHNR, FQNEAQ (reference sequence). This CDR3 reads CASSLSEGSLNYGYTF. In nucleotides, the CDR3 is TGTGCCAGCAGCTTATCCGAGGGTTCCTTAAACTATGGCTACACCTTC.

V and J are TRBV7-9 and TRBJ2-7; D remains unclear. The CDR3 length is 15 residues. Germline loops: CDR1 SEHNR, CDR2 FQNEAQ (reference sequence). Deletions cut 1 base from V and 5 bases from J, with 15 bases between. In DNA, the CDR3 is TGTGCCAGCAGCTTAGAGTTAGCCCCCACCAACGAGCAGTACTTC. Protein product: CASSLELAPTNEQYF.

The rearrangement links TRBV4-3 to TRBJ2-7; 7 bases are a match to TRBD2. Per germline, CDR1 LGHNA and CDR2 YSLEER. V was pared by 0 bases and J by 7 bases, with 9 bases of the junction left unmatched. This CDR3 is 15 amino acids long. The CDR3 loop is CASSQEGGTYNEQYF. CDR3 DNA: TGCGCCAGCAGCCAAGAGGGGGGGACGTACAATGAGCAGTACTTC.

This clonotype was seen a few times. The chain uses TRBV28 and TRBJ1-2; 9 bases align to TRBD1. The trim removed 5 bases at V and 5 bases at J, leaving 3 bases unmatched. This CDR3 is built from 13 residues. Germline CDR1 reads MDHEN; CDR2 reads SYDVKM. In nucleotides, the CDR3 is TGTGCCAGCAGTACAGGGGGCTTATATGGCTACACCTTC. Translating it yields CASSTGGLYGYTF.

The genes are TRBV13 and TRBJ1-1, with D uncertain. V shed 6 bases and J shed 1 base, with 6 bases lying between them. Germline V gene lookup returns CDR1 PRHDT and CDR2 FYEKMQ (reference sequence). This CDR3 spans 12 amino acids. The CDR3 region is CASSTANTEAFF. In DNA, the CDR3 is TGTGCCAGCAGTACGGCGAACACTGAAGCTTTCTTT.